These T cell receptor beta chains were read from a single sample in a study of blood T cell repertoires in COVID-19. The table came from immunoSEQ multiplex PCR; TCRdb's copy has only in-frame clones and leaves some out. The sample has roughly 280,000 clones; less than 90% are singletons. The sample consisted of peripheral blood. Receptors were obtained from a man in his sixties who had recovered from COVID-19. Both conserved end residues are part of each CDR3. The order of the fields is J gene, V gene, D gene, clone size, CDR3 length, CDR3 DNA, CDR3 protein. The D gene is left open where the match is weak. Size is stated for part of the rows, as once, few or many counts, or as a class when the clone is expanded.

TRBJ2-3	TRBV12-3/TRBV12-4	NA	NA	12	TGTGCCAGCAGTTCGAGCGCAGATACGCAGTATTTT	CASSSSADTQYF
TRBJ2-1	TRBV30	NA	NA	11	TGTGCCTGGAGTTTACTGAGGGAGCAGTTCTTC	CAWSLLREQFF
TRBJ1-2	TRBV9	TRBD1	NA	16	TGTGCCAGCAGCTCTCCCCGGGACAGAGAAAACTATGGCTACACCTTC	CASSSPRDRENYGYTF
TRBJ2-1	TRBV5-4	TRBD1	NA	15	TGTGCCAGCAGCTCCGAGGGGCAGGGGGCGAATGAGCAGTTCTTC	CASSSEGQGANEQFF
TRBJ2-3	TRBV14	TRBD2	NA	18	TGTGCCAGCAGCCCACGGTGGCTAGCGGGGGGAAGGACAGATACGCAGTATTTT	CASSPRWLAGGRTDTQYF
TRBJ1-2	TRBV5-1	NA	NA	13	TGCGCCAGCAGCTTGGCTTCCAGTTATGGCTACACCTTC	CASSLASSYGYTF
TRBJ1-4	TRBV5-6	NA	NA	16	TGTGCCAGCAGCTTTGGGGCTTGGGGTGGCGATGAAAAACTGTTTTTT	CASSFGAWGGDEKLFF
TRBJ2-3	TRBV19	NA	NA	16	TGTGCCAGTAGTAGGCGGCGGGCAGGGGTCGAAGATACGCAGTATTTT	CASSRRRAGVEDTQYF
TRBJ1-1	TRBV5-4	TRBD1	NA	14	TGTGCCAGCAGCTTGTCCGGGACAGGGACTGAAGCTTTCTTT	CASSLSGTGTEAFF
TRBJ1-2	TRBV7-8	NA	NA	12	TGTGCCAGCAGCCCCGCTGGGCATGGCTACACCTTC	CASSPAGHGYTF
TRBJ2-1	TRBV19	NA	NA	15	TGTGCCAGTAGTATGAGAGGGATCCGAGACAATGAGCAGTTCTTC	CASSMRGIRDNEQFF
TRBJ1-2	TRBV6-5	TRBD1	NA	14	TGTGCCAGCAGGGATACGGGACAGTTTGATGGCTACACCTTC	CASRDTGQFDGYTF
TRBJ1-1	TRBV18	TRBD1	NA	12	TGTGCCAGCTCCCCGGGACAGCTTGAAGCTTTCTTT	CASSPGQLEAFF
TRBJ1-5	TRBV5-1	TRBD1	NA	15	TGCGCCAGCAGCTCCGGGGGACAGGGGGATCAGCCCCAGCATTTT	CASSSGGQGDQPQHF
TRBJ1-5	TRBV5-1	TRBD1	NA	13	TGCGCCAGCAGCACACAGGGGGATCAGCCCCAGCATTTT	CASSTQGDQPQHF
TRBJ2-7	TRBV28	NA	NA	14	TGTGCCAGCAGTTTAGGGGGACTCGGGGGCGAGCAGTACTTC	CASSLGGLGGEQYF
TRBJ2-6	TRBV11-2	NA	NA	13	TGTGCCAGCAGCTTCGCTGGGGCCAACGTCCTGACTTTC	CASSFAGANVLTF
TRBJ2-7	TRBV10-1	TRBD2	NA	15	TGCGCCAGCAGTGCAGGACTAGCGGGGACCTACGAGCAGTACTTC	CASSAGLAGTYEQYF
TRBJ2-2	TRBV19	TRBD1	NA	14	TGTGCCAGTTGGGACAGGGTCTACACCGGGGAGCTGTTTTTT	CASWDRVYTGELFF
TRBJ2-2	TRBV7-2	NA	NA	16	TGTGCCAGCAGCCTCCTGGGCGGGGCCAACACCGGGGAGCTGTTTTTT	CASSLLGGANTGELFF
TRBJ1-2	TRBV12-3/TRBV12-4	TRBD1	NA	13	TGTGCCAGCAAACGGGACAGTGACTATGGCTACACCTTC	CASKRDSDYGYTF
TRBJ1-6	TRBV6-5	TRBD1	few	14	TGTGCCAGCAGTCGAGGGGGCGCTAATTCACCCCTCCACTTT	CASSRGGANSPLHF
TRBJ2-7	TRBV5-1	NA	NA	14	TGCGCCAGCAGCTATCTAGCTTCGTCCTACGAGCAGTACTTC	CASSYLASSYEQYF
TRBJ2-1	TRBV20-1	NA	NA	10	TGCAGTGCTGCGGACAATGAGCAGTTCTTC	CSAADNEQFF
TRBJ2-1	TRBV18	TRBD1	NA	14	TGTGCCAGCTCATTCTCCGGGACAGCGGCCATCCCGTTCTTC	CASSFSGTAAIPFF
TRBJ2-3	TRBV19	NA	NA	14	TGTGCCAGTAGGAAAGCTGCCGGCACAGATACGCAGTATTTT	CASRKAAGTDTQYF
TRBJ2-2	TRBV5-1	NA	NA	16	TGCGCCAGCAGCTTAAGACTACGGACGAACACCGGGGAGCTGTTTTTT	CASSLRLRTNTGELFF
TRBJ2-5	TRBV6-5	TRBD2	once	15	TGTGCCAGCAGTTCTGGCGGGGGGGCCTGGGAGACCCAGTACTTC	CASSSGGGAWETQYF
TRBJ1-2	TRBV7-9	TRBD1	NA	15	TGTGCCAGCAGGGCCGGGACAGGGAAGAACTATGGCTACACCTTC	CASRAGTGKNYGYTF
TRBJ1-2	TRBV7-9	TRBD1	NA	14	TGTGCCAGCAGCGCAGGGGGGCACTACTATGGCTACACCTTC	CASSAGGHYYGYTF
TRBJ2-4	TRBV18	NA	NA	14	TGTGCCAGCTCACTCAACAGGTTAAACAACATTCAGTACTTC	CASSLNRLNNIQYF
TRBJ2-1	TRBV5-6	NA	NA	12	TGTGCCAGCAGCTTTACGCGGGATGAGCAGTTCTTC	CASSFTRDEQFF
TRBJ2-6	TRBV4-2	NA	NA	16	TGTGCCCGCCGCCTTCGGGGGGCGGGGGGGGCCAACGTCCTGACTTTC	CARRLRGAGGANVLTF
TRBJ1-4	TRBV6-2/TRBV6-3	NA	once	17	TGTGCCAGCAGTTACTCCCGGGAAGATGCAACTAATGAAAAACTGTTTTTT	CASSYSREDATNEKLFF
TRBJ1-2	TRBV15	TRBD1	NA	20	TGTGCCACCAGCAGAGATCCACCCTTGGGACAGGCAGTTTACCACTATGGCTACACCTTC	CATSRDPPLGQAVYHYGYTF
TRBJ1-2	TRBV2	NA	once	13	TGTGCCAGCAGTGAAGATCCCCGCTATGGCTACACCTTC	CASSEDPRYGYTF
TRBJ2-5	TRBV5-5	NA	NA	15	TGTGCCAGCAGCTTGGCTTTAGCAGACCAAGAGACCCAGTACTTC	CASSLALADQETQYF
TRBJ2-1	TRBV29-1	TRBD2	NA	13	TGCAGCGTTGAAGTGGGGGCGGGACTAGCGCGGTTCTTC	CSVEVGAGLARFF
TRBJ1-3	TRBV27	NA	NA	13	TGTGCCAGCAGGCCCGGGGGGGGAAACACCATATATTTT	CASRPGGGNTIYF
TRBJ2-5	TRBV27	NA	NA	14	TGTGCCAGCAGTGTGACAGTCAAGGGAGAGACCCAGTACTTC	CASSVTVKGETQYF
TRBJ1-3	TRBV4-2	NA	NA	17	TGTGCCAGCAGCCAAGCGGGGGGTACCGGGGCTGGAAACACCATATATTTT	CASSQAGGTGAGNTIYF
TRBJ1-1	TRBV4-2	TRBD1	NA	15	TGTGCCAGCAGCCAGGGACAGGGGGGAGGCACTGAAGCTTTCTTT	CASSQGQGGGTEAFF